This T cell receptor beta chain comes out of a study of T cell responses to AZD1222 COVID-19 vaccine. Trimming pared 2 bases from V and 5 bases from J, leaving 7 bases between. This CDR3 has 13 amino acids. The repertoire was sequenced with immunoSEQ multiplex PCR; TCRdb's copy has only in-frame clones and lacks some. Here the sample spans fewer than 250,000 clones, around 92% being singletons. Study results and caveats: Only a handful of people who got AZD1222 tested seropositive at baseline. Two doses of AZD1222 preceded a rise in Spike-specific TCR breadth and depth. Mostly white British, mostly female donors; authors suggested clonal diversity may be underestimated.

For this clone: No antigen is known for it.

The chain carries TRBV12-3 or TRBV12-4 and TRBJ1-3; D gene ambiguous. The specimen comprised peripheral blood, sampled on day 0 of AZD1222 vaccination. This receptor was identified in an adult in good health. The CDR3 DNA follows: TGTGCCAGCAGTTTAAGGGTCCGAAACACCATATATTTT. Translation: CASSLRVRNTIYF.